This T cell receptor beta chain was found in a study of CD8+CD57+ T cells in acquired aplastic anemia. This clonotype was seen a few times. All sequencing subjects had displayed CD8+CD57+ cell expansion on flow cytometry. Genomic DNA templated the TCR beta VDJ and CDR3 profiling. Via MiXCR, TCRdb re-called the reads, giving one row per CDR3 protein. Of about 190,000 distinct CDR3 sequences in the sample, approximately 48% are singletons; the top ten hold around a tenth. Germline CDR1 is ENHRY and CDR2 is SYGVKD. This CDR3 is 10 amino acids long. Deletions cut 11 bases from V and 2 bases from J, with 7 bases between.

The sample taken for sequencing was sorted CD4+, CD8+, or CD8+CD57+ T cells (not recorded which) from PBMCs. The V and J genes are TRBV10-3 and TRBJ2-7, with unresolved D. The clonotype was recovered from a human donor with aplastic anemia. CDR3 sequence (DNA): TGTGCCGTCGCGACCTACGAGCAGTACTTC. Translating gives CAVATYEQYF.